This TCR beta chain comes out of a study of blood T cell repertoires in COVID-19. Study-wide background: From the United States, Italy and Spain came samples of acute and convalescent COVID-19. T cells, B-cell-depleted T cells, or PBMCs provided the cDNA or gDNA that served as material.

The CDR3 runs 20 residues. From germline, CDR1 is WNHNN and CDR2 SYGVQD (reference sequence). V was clipped by 6 bases and J by 2 bases; unmatched bases: 22. Original analysis: For nucleated cells, counts were estimated from reference gene primer amplification. Produced via immunoSEQ multiplex PCR; TCRdb's table is partial and in-frame only. V, J and clone size were drawn from that table, and D and trimming were deduced from the DNA. In the table there are approximately 250,000 clones, roughly 86% of which are singletons. Participants reported their clinical history, and cohort assignment relied on those reports.

The chain carries TRBV10-1 and TRBJ1-2; 9 positions agree with TRBD1. The sequence was collected from a woman younger than 45 who had recovered from COVID-19. Sequencing used PBMCs or T cells enriched from blood (not recorded which). The CDR3 reads CASSPKNPARDRDPNYGYTF. In DNA form, the CDR3 reads TGCGCCAGCAGCCCCAAGAACCCGGCCCGGGACAGGGACCCAAACTATGGCTACACCTTC.